These 22 T cell receptor beta chains share one sample of origin, sequenced in a study of T cells after yellow fever vaccination. TCRdb itself ran the 5' RACE reads through MiXCR, one entry per CDR3 protein. The sample contains a few hundred thousand distinct CDR3 sequences, around 3.6% of which appear only once. Sequences were derived from PBMCs, sampled on the day of the yellow fever booster vaccination. The receptors shown here come from a man younger than 35 who received the YFV17D yellow fever vaccine.

There are many counts of this clonotype. The chain has TRBV5-1 and TRBJ2-2; 8 nucleotides agree with TRBD2. The CDR3 runs 14 residues. The germline gives CDR1 SGHRS, CDR2 YFSETQ. V dropped 5 bases and J dropped 2; count of bases not matched to a gene: 2. The CDR3 sequence: CASSSGENTGELFF. In DNA form, the CDR3 reads TGCGCCAGCAGTAGCGGGGAAAACACCGGGGAGCTGTTTTTT.

This clonotype was seen more than once but under ten times. V gene TRBV20-1 combines with J gene TRBJ1-1; no clear D gene. With 1 base removed from V and 0 bases from J, the gap between germline ends came to 12 bases. Germline V lookup: CDR1 DFQATT, CDR2 SNEGSKA (reference sequence). The CDR3 loop spans 15 amino acids. The CDR3 reads CSARGTPRMNTEAFF. The CDR3 DNA reads TGCAGTGCTAGAGGTACCCCCAGAATGAACACTGAAGCTTTCTTT.

The rearrangement uses TRBV7-9 and TRBJ1-2; tentatively, D is TRBD1 (6 bases). Germline values: CDR1 SEHNR, CDR2 FQNEAQ (reference sequence). With 3 bases removed from V and 9 bases from J, the gap between germline ends came to 20 bases. This CDR3 comprises 15 residues. In nucleotides, the CDR3 is TGTGCCAGCAGCTTCCCAGGGGCGACCCCATTAAGCTACACCTTC. It codes for CASSFPGATPLSYTF.

This clonotype has a count of ten or more. The gene calls are TRBV7-6 and TRBJ2-5; 8 bases align to TRBD2. Trimming removed 5 bases from V and 5 bases from J; junction bases left unmatched: 7. Germline CDR1 reads SGHVS; CDR2 reads FNYEAQ. The CDR3 covers 14 residues. In DNA form, the CDR3 reads TGTGCCAGCAGCGGCCGTAGCGGGGCGGAGACCCAGTACTTC. Amino acids: CASSGRSGAETQYF.

The chain employs TRBV6-6 and TRBJ1-6; maybe TRBD1 (5 bases). CDR3 length: 12 residues. V lost 11 bases, J lost 7 bases, and 12 bases lay in between. From germline, CDR1 is MNHNY and CDR2 SVGAGI (reference sequence). CDR3 loop: CAGGLTNSPLHF. The CDR3 coding sequence is TGTGCCGGGGGACTTACCAATTCACCCCTCCACTTT.

This clonotype showed up many times. V gene TRBV5-1 combines with J gene TRBJ2-1, with D possibly being TRBD1 (5 bases). This CDR3 has 13 amino acids. The germline V gene encodes CDR1 SGHRS and CDR2 YFSETQ. The V and J ends lost 0 bases and 8 bases respectively, with 9 bases between them. The CDR3 DNA follows: TGCGCCAGCAGCTTGGTTCAGGGCGATGAGCAGTTCTTC. This codes for CASSLVQGDEQFF.

This clonotype was recorded once. The chain carries TRBV11-2 and TRBJ2-1, with D possibly being TRBD1 (5 bases). This CDR3 has 15 amino acids. CDR1 and CDR2 (germline): SGHAT, FQNNGV. Trimming stripped 0 bases from V and 3 bases from J, with 9 bases between. CDR3 bases: TGTGCCAGCAGCTTAGAGCAGGGAATCTACAATGAGCAGTTCTTC. Protein product: CASSLEQGIYNEQFF. Full variable domain (missing parts from reference TRBV11-2 and TRBJ2-1): EAGVAQSPRYKIIEKRQSVAFWCNPISGHATLYWYQQILGQGPKLLIQFQNNGVVDDSQLPKDRFSAERLKGVDSTLKIQPAKLEDSAVYLCASSLEQGIYNEQFFGPGTRLTVL.

The V gene is TRBV24-1, the J gene TRBJ2-1; D uncertain. The V gene lost 3 bases and the J gene lost 0 bases, with 8 bases spanning the gap. The germline CDR1 and CDR2 sequences are KGHDR and SFDVKD. This CDR3 is built from 15 residues. CDR3 DNA sequence: TGTGCCACCAGTGATGACTCGATCTCCTACAATGAGCAGTTCTTC. Translating gives CATSDDSISYNEQFF.

The genes are TRBV3-1 and TRBJ1-1; D remains unclear. This CDR3 has 13 amino acids. Trimming left V 0 bases short and J 9 bases short, with 11 bases between. The V gene's germline CDR1 is LGHDT and CDR2 YNNKEL (reference sequence). CDR3 protein: CASSQDGELQAFF. CDR3 DNA sequence: TGTGCCAGCAGCCAAGATGGGGAGCTTCAAGCTTTCTTT.

This clonotype was seen ten or more times. The chain employs TRBV6-5 and TRBJ2-2; D ambiguous. Between the trimmed V and J ends, which lost 2 bases and 4 bases, there was a span of 14 bases. Germline CDR1 MNHEY, CDR2 SVGAGI. CDR3 length: 16 residues. The CDR3 DNA reads TGTGCCAGCAGTTACGACCCCGGGCAGAGCACCGGGGAGCTGTTTTTT. Translated, it gives CASSYDPGQSTGELFF.

This clonotype was picked up many times. The V call is TRBV4-1, the J call TRBJ1-1; no reliable D call. This CDR3 contains 16 residues. The germline CDR1 and CDR2 sequences are MGHRA and YSYEKL. Deletions cut 4 bases from V and 1 base from J, with 16 bases between. The CDR3 coding sequence is TGCGCCAGCAGCCCAAACTCGGCGAGTCGGAACACTGAAGCTTTCTTT. Translated: CASSPNSASRNTEAFF.

Many counts were recorded for this clonotype. For the CDR3, the DNA is TGCAGTGCTTCCCAGGGGCAGGAGACCCAGTACTTC. This gives the protein CSASQGQETQYF. V gene TRBV20-1 combines with J gene TRBJ2-5; D is possibly TRBD1 (6 bases). V lost 5 bases, J lost 5 bases, and 12 bases lay in between. The CDR3 spans 12 residues. CDR1 is DFQATT and CDR2 is SNEGSKA in the germline V gene (reference sequence).

This clonotype came up many times. V and J are TRBV6-2 or TRBV6-3 and TRBJ2-7, with D possibly matching TRBD2 (5 bases). CDR3 length: 12 residues. Germline CDR1 is MNHEY and CDR2 is SVGEGT. CDR3 loop: CASSYNQAVRDV. CDR3 bases: TGTGCCAGCAGTTACAACCAGGCGGTGAGGGACGTC.

This clonotype was seen repeatedly, ten times or more. The V and J genes are TRBV4-2 and TRBJ2-7; D not certain. V was pared by 0 bases and J by 3 bases, with 12 bases between. The CDR3 is 15 residues long. Germline V lookup: CDR1 LGHNA, CDR2 YNFKEQ. CDR3: CASSQELSLHYEQYF. The CDR3 DNA reads TGTGCCAGCAGCCAAGAACTTTCTCTACACTACGAGCAGTACTTC.

The sample holds a few counts of this clonotype. CDR3 amino acids: CASSLAPWSYGYTF. DNA for the CDR3: TGCGCCAGCAGCTTGGCCCCCTGGTCCTATGGCTACACCTTC. The J gene is TRBJ1-2, the V gene TRBV5-1, with unresolved D. Germline V gene lookup returns CDR1 SGHRS and CDR2 YFSETQ. Trimming left V 0 bases short and J 4 bases short, with 10 bases between. The CDR3 consists of 14 residues.

V is TRBV25-1 and J is TRBJ1-2, with D perhaps matching TRBD1 (6 bases). V shed 11 bases and J shed 2 bases, with 18 bases lying between them. CDR1 is MGHDK and CDR2 is SYGVNS in the germline V gene. The CDR3 is 14 amino acids. CDR3 DNA: TGTGCCTCGCGGGAGACAGGAAAAAACTATGGCTACACCTTC. Translation gives CASRETGKNYGYTF.

This clonotype was detected only a few times. The chain carries TRBV12-3 or TRBV12-4 and TRBJ2-3; D is ambiguous. V was cut by 5 bases and J by 2 bases, with 14 bases left in between. The CDR3 totals 15 residues. The DNA for the CDR3 is TGTGCCAGCAGTGCCTTGGCAGCGCCCACAGATACGCAGTATTTT. This sequence encodes CASSALAAPTDTQYF.

This clonotype was detected ten times or more. V gene TRBV20-1 combines with J gene TRBJ2-3; D perhaps matches TRBD2 (6 bases). V was pared by 3 bases and J by 3 bases, with 13 bases between. The CDR3 covers 14 residues. Germline V lookup: CDR1 DFQATT, CDR2 SNEGSKA (reference sequence). CDR3 loop: CSASPGGSTDTQYF. The CDR3 DNA sequence: TGCAGTGCTAGTCCTGGGGGGTCGACAGATACGCAGTATTTT.

In its sample, this clonotype was seen many times. The rearrangement uses TRBV3-2 and TRBJ2-1; the table gives TRBD2 as D, unverified against the DNA. TRBV3-2 counts as a pseudogene. CDR3 length: 18 amino acids. In DNA, the CDR3 is TGTGCCAGCAGCCCCCCGGGACTAGCGGGGGGGGCCCACAATGAGCAGTTCTTC. Translating gives CASSPPGLAGGAHNEQFF.

This clonotype was found many times. The chain is built from TRBV20-1 and TRBJ2-5; D might be TRBD2 (5 bases). There are 14 residues in the CDR3. In germline, CDR1 is DFQATT, CDR2 SNEGSKA (reference sequence). Deletions cut 3 bases from V and 5 bases from J, with 16 bases between. CDR3 amino acids: CSASTGLVWETQYF. The CDR3 bases are TGCAGTGCTAGTACGGGGTTGGTGTGGGAGACCCAGTACTTC.

This rearrangement joins TRBV20-1 to TRBJ2-5, with TRBD1 identical over 7 bases. Unmatched junction bases numbered 13, after V lost 5 bases and J lost 4 bases. CDR1 DFQATT and CDR2 SNEGSKA come from the germline V gene (reference sequence). The length of the CDR3 is 15 residues. The CDR3 nucleotides are TGCAGTGCTGCTCGCGGACAGGACATCAGAGAGACCCAGTACTTC. Protein product: CSAARGQDIRETQYF.

The V gene is TRBV11-3, the J gene TRBJ2-7; 11 bases fit TRBD2. This CDR3 comprises 16 residues. Germline CDR1 is SGHNT and CDR2 is YENEEA. Trimming removed 6 bases from V and 2 bases from J; junction bases left unmatched: 9. CDR3 sequence reads: CASSSPSGGPTYEQYV. CDR3 nucleotide sequence: TGTGCCAGCAGTTCTCCTAGCGGGGGGCCTACCTACGAGCAGTACGTC.